A single sample is the source of the 2 T cell receptor beta chains below, sequenced in a study of metastatic and nonmetastatic thyroid tumors. TCRdb re-called clones via MiXCR from the PCR reads. Here the sample spans about 70,000 clones, around 18% being singletons. All patients were treatment-naive before thyroid surgery. Sequenced: blood. The source is a female donor with papillary thyroid cancer or a benign thyroid nodule (not recorded which). Some clones in this sample may be carry-over from other donors' samples.

The chain employs TRBV20-1 and TRBJ2-5; D is perhaps TRBD2 (5 bases). Trimming left V 5 bases short and J 3 bases short, with 19 bases between. This CDR3 comprises 15 residues. Germline V gene sequence: CDR1 DFQATT, CDR2 SNEGSKA (reference sequence). CDR3 nucleotide sequence: TGCAGTGCTCCGAGGGATCCGCACCGCGAAGAGACCCAGTACTTC. It encodes CSAPRDPHREETQYF.

In this sample, this clone turned up many times. The J gene is TRBJ2-2, the V gene TRBV6-2 or TRBV6-3; D remains unclear. The CDR3 length is 13 residues. Germline CDR1 reads MNHEY; CDR2 reads SVGEGT. V was shortened by 0 bases and J by 4 bases, with 3 bases between the two germline ends. The CDR3 DNA is TGTGCCAGCAGTTACTCCCCCACCGGGGAGCTGTTTTTT. Amino acids: CASSYSPTGELFF.